This T cell receptor (beta chain) was sequenced for a study of cytomegalovirus exposure and HLA in healthy donors. Findings and caveats of the study: When analyzed later, the rates of TCR association showed variation by HLA locus, with DRB1 the most and HLA-C the fewest. Later analysis associated a missense DCLRE1C variant with TCR beta V- and J-gene trimming.

About this clone: What it binds is unknown.

Germline V gives CDR1 SGHRS, CDR2 YFSETQ. This CDR3 has 14 residues. V dropped 3 bases and J dropped 2 bases, with 9 bases sitting between them. The PCR used 60 Vbeta and 13 Jbeta primers. Libraries were prepared by immunoSEQ multiplex PCR; TCRdb keeps only in-frame clonotypes and omits some of them. The sample carries some 120,000 clones, 72% recorded once. Sample: PBMCs. This sequence was found in a man aged 25 to 45 in good health and CMV-seronegative. The J gene is TRBJ1-5, the V gene TRBV5-1, with D perhaps TRBD1 (5 bases). The CDR3: CASSYEGGNQPQHF. CDR3 sequence (DNA): TGCGCCAGCAGCTATGAAGGGGGCAATCAGCCCCAGCATTTT.